The entry below gives a single T cell receptor (beta chain) sequence along with its context. Its antigen is not identified. The data were taken from a study of CD8 T cells in ankylosing spondylitis. TCRdb used MiXCR to reprocess the 5' RACE reads, holding one entry per CDR3 protein. The sample lists some 800,000 distinct CDR3 sequences, about 10% occurring once. The germline V gene has CDR1 SGHTS and CDR2 YDEGEE. The V end was cut by 0 bases, the J end by 3 bases, with 12 bases between. The CDR3 extends over 15 amino acids. Overall study results and limits: Significant enrichment of disease-linked clones was reportedly seen in matched ankylosing spondylitis synovial fluid. Seemingly characteristic of ankylosing spondylitis blood was a TCR beta motif consisting of eight highly homologous variants. Disease-linked clones had a CD8+ phenotype and relatively low frequency in peripheral blood. Existing reports had already noted some motif variants in reactive arthritis synovial fluid and blood.

The source is a male donor with ankylosing spondylitis. The sample consisted of blood, either unsorted or a sorted T cell fraction (not recorded which). This rearrangement joins TRBV5-8 to TRBJ1-1; D is unclear. The CDR3 nucleotides read TGTGCCAGCAGCTTGGCATGGGAAAGGGACACTGAAGCTTTCTTT. Amino acids: CASSLAWERDTEAFF.